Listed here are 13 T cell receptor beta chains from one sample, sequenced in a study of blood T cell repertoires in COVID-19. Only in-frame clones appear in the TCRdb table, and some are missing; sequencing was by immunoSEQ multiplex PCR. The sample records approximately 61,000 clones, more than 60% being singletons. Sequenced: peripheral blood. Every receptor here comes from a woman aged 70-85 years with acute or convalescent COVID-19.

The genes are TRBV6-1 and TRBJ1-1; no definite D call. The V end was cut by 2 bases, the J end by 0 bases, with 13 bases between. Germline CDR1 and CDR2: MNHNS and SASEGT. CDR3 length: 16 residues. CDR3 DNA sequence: TGTGCCAGCAGTGAACCGGGATCTACTATGAACACTGAAGCTTTCTTT. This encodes CASSEPGSTMNTEAFF.

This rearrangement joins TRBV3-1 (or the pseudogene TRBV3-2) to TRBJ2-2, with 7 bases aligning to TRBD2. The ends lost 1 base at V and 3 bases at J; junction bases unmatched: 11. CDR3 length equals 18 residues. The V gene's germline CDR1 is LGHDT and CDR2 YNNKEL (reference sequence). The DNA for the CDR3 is TGTGCCAGCAGCCAAGTCGCGGTCAGGAGCGGGGACACCGGGGAGCTGTTTTTT. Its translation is CASSQVAVRSGDTGELFF.

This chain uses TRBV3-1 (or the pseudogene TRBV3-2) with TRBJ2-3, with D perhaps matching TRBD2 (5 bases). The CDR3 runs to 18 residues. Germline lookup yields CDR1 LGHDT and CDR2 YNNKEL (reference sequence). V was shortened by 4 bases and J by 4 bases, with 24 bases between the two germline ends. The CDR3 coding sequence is TGTGCCAGCAGCCTCAGAGGAGGACCTGCTTTTCGAGCAGATACGCAGTATTTT. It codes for CASSLRGGPAFRADTQYF.

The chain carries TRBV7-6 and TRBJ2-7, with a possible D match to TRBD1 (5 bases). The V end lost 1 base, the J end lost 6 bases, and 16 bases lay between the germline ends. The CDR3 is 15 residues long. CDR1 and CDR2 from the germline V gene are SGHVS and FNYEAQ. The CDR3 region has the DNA TGTGCCAGCAGCTTAGGGCAGGGTCTTTCTGGCGAGCAGTACTTC. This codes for CASSLGQGLSGEQYF.

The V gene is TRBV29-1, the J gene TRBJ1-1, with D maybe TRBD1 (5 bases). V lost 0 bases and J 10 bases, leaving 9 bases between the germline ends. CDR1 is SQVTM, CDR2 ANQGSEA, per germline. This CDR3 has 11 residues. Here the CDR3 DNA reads TGCAGCGTTGAAGATGGCACAGGAGCTTTCTTT. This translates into CSVEDGTGAFF.

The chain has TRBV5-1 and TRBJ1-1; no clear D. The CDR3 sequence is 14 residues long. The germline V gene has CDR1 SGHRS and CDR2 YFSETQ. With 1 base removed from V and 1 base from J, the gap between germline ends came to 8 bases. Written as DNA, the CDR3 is TGCGCCAGCAGCTTGAGCCACGGGAACACTGAAGCTTTCTTT. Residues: CASSLSHGNTEAFF.

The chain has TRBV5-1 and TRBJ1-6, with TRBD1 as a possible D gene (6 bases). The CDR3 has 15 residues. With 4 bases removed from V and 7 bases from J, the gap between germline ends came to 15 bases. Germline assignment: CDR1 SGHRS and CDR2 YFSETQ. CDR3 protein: CASSTREQGNSPLHF. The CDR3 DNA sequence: TGCGCCAGCAGCACCCGGGAACAGGGAAATTCACCCCTCCACTTT.

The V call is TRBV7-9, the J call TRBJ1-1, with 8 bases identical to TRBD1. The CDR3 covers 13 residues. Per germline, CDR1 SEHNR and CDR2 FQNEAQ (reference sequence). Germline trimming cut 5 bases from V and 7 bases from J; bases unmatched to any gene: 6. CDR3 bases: TGTGCCAGCAGCCTTGACAGGGGCAGTGAAGCTTTCTTT. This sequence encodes CASSLDRGSEAFF.

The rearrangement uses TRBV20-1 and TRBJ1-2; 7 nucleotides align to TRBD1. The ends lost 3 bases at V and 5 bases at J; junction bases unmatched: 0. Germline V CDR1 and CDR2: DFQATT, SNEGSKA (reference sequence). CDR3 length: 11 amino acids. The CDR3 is CSARTGYGYTF. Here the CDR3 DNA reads TGCAGTGCTAGGACAGGGTATGGCTACACCTTC.

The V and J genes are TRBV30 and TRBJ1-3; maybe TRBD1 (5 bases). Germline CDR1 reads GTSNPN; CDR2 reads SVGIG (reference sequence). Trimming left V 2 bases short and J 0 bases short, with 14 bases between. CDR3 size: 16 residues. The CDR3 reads CAWSFGGILSGNTIYF. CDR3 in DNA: TGTGCCTGGAGTTTTGGGGGGATCCTCTCTGGAAACACCATATATTTT.

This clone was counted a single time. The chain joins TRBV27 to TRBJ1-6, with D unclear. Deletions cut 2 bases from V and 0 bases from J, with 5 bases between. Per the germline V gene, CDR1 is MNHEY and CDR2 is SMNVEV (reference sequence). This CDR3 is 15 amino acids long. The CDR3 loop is CASSLDNSYNSPLHF. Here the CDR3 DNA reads TGTGCCAGCAGTTTAGACAACTCCTATAATTCACCCCTCCACTTT.

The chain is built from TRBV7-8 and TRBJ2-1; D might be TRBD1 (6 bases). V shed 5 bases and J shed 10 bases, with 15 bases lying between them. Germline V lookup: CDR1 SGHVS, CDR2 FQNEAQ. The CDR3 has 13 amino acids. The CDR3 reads CASSPRQESEQFF. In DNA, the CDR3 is TGTGCCAGCAGCCCCCGACAGGAGAGCGAGCAGTTCTTC.

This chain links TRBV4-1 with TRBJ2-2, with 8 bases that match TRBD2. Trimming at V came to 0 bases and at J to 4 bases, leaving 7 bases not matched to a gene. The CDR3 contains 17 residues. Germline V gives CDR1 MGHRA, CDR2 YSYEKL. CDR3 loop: CASSQDAAGAFTGELFF. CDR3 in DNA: TGCGCCAGCAGCCAAGATGCAGCGGGGGCCTTCACCGGGGAGCTGTTTTTT.